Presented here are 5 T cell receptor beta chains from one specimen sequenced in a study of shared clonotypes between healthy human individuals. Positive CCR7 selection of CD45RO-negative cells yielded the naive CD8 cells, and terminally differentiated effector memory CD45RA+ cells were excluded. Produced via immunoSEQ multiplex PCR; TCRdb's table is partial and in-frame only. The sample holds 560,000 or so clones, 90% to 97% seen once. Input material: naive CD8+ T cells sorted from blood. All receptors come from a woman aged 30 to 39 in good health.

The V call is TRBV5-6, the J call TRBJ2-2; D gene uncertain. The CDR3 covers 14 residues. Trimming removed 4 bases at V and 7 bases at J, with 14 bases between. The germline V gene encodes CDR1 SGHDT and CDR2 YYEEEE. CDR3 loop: CASSPADPGGELFF. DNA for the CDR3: TGTGCCAGCAGCCCGGCCGATCCCGGCGGGGAGCTGTTTTTT.

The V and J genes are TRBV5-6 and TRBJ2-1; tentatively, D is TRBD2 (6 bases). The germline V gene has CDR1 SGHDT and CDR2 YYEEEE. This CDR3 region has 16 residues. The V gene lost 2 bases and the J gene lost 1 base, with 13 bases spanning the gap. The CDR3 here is CASSFSLAGSYNEQFF. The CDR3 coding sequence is TGTGCCAGCAGCTTCTCACTAGCCGGTTCCTACAATGAGCAGTTCTTC. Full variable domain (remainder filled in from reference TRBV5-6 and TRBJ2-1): DAGVTQSPTHLIKTRGQQVTLRCSPKSGHDTVSWYQQALGQGPQFIFQYYEEEERQRGNFPDRFSGHQFPNYSSELNVNALLLGDSALYLCASSFSLAGSYNEQFFGPGTRLTVL.

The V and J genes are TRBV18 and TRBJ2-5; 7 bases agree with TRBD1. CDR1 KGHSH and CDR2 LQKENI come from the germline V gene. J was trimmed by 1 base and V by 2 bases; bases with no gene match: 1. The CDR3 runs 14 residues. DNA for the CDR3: TGTGCCAGCTCACCAGGGACAGCCCAAGAGACCCAGTACTTC. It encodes CASSPGTAQETQYF.

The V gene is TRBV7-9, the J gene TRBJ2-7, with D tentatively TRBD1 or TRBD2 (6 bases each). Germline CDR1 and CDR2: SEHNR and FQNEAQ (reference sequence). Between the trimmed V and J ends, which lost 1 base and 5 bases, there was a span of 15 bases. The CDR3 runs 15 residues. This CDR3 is CASSLEGRGGDEQYF. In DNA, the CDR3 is TGTGCCAGCAGCTTAGAAGGCAGGGGAGGTGACGAGCAGTACTTC.

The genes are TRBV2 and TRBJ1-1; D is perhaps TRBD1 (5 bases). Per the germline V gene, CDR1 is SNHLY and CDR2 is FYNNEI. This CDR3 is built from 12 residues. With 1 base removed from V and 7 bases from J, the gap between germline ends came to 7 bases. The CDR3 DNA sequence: TGTGCCAGCAGTGAAGGGGGCGTTGAAGCTTTCTTT. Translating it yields CASSEGGVEAFF.